This T cell receptor beta chain appears in the sequencing data of a study of blood T cells in healthy people across ages. On the study more broadly: Per two T cells, about one barcoded beta molecule was captured through template switching. Broader study findings: As naive T cell percentage varied, TCR beta diversity correlated strongly with it.

Primed by a sample-barcoded 5' primer and a J-beta primer mix, a second PCR proceeded for about 6 to 12 cycles. TCRdb re-called the 5' RACE reads with MiXCR, one entry per CDR3 protein. The sample lists some 1,800,000 distinct CDR3 sequences; about two fifths were seen once. The CDR3 runs 14 residues. Germline CDR1 is MNHNY and CDR2 is SVGAGI (reference sequence). Trimming left V 4 bases short and J 4 bases short, with 13 bases between. RNA extraction gave at least 5.5 micrograms of total RNA per sample. Points on this clonotype: Its matching antigen is unknown.

The sample consisted of blood. The TCR was taken from a human donor in good health. The V and J genes are TRBV6-6 and TRBJ1-2; D remains ambiguous. CDR3 amino acids: CASSCGVRTYGYTF. As DNA, the CDR3 is TGTGCCAGCAGTTGCGGTGTACGGACCTATGGCTACACCTTC.